This T cell receptor beta chain was recorded in a study of CD8 T cells in Susac syndrome. Reverse transcription of roughly 0.5 to 1 ug RNA was performed with random hexamers. The CDR3 of TCR beta was amplified by immunoSEQ multiplex PCR across 54 Vbeta and 13 Jbeta. TCRdb analysed the immunoSEQ multiplex PCR reads with MiXCR anew, one entry per CDR3 protein. The sample contains roughly 80,000 distinct CDR3 sequences, around 94% of which appear only once. CDR1 DFQATT and CDR2 SNEGSKA come from the germline V gene (reference sequence). The V gene lost 5 bases and the J gene lost 5 bases, with 18 bases spanning the gap. CDR3 length: 14 amino acids. Sequencing targeted TCR beta in blood CD8+ and CD4+ T cells. In contrast to the negatively isolated CD8+ and CD4+ T cells, TEMRA cells were FACS-enriched.

Sequencing was done on a sample of CD8+ T cells from PBMCs. The sequence was obtained from a human donor in good health. This chain links TRBV20-1 with TRBJ1-1; possible D gene TRBD1, 6 bases. For the CDR3, the DNA is TGCAGTGCTGGGGGCCATGGAGCCTGGACTGAAGCTTTCTTT. Its protein product is CSAGGHGAWTEAFF.